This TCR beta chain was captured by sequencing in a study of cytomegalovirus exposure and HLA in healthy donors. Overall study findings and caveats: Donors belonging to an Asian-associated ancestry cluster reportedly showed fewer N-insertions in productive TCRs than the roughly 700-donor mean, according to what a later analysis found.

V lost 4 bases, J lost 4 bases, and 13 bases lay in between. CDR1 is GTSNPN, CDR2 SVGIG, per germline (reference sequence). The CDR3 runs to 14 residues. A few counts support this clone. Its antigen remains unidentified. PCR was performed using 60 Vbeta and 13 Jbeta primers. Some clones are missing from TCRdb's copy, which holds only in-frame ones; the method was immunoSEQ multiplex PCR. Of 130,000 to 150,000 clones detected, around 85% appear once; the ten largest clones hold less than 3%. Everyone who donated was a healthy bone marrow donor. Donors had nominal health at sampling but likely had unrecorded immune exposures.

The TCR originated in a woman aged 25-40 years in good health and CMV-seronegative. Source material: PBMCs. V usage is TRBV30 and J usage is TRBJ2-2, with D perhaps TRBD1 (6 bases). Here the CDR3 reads CAWNKDSGTGELFF. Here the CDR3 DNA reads TGTGCCTGGAATAAGGACAGTGGCACCGGGGAGCTGTTTTTT.